The clone carrying this T cell receptor beta chain occurred many times. Its antigen remains unknown. The sample comes from a study of T cells in Graves' hyperthyroidism and ophthalmopathy. In making diagnoses, clinical symptoms, serum thyroxine and TRAb, thyroid ultrasound and orbital computed tomography were all used. Overall study findings and caveats: Most thyroid clonotypes with frequency above 0.001 were detected in blood. Ophthalmopathy and stable hyperthyroidism were told apart by a 13 V-J model.

Amplification targeted TCR beta CDR3 regions from RNA transcripts. HTBI primers were the set used in a first-round RT-PCR of the TCR CDR3. TCRdb fed the multiplex PCR reads into MiXCR, producing one record per CDR3 protein. Found here are hundreds of thousands of distinct CDR3 sequences, around 14% of them singletons; the top ten hold approximately 8%. The sequenced material came from blood. This receptor was taken from a woman between 18 and 30 years old with Graves' hyperthyroidism.

The DNA for the CDR3 is TGTGCCAGCAGTTTGTGGAGTTCGGGTAATGAGCAGTTCTTC. It encodes CASSLWSSGNEQFF. The V and J genes are TRBV28 and TRBJ2-1; no definite D call. V was clipped by 3 bases and J by 7 bases, with 13 bases between them. The CDR3 spans 14 residues. CDR1 is MDHEN, CDR2 SYDVKM, per germline.